A single sample is the source of the 13 T cell receptor beta chains below, sequenced in a study of spatial heterogeneity in lung cancer. Time point of the sample: sample taken at primary tumor resection. Material for sequencing was whole RNA from tumor, nontumor lung or frozen PBMC, left unsorted. TCRdb re-called the 5' RACE reads with MiXCR, one entry per CDR3 protein. The sample gives roughly 39,000 distinct CDR3 sequences, 6% to 7% of which show up once; about two fifths is in the top ten. The sample in question was PBMCs, obtained at surgery. These TCRs come from a female donor with early-stage non-small cell lung cancer.

This clonotype was picked up many times. The V and J genes are TRBV7-8 and TRBJ2-5, with D possibly being TRBD2 (6 bases). This CDR3 has 14 amino acids. The germline V and J ends were trimmed by 4 bases and 2 bases, with 11 bases remaining between them. In germline, CDR1 is SGHVS, CDR2 FQNEAQ. DNA of the CDR3: TGTGCCAGCAGCTCCCGGGACTGGCAAGAGACCCAGTACTTC. It translates to CASSSRDWQETQYF. The complete variable domain, with remaining parts taken from reference TRBV7-8 and TRBJ2-5, reads GAGVSQSPRYKVAKRGQDVALRCDPISGHVSLFWYQQALGQGPEFLTYFQNEAQLDKSGLPSDRFFAERPEGSVSTLKIQRTQQEDSAVYLCASSSRDWQETQYFGPGTRLLVL.

The sample holds a few counts of this clonotype. The V call is TRBV7-9, the J call TRBJ1-5; 7 positions match TRBD1. V lost 4 bases and J lost 2; bases outside the gene matches: 14. Germline V gene data show CDR1 as SEHNR and CDR2 as FQNEAQ (reference sequence). The CDR3 loop spans 18 amino acids. CDR3 in amino acids: CASSYQTSNTGGNQPQHF. CDR3 bases: TGTGCCAGCAGCTACCAAACCTCTAACACAGGGGGCAATCAGCCCCAGCATTTT.

This clonotype was recorded a few times. The chain is built from TRBV24-1 and TRBJ2-3, with 8 bases matching TRBD1. This CDR3 is built from 14 residues. The trim removed 5 bases at V and 4 bases at J, leaving 4 bases unmatched. CDR1 KGHDR and CDR2 SFDVKD come from the germline V gene. The CDR3 DNA is TGTGCCACCAGTGGGACAGGGTATCCAGATACGCAGTATTTT. Amino acids: CATSGTGYPDTQYF.

V and J are TRBV9 and TRBJ2-7; D is possibly TRBD1 or TRBD2 (5 bases each). CDR1 is SGDLS and CDR2 is YYNGEE in the germline V gene. This CDR3 is 14 amino acids long. V was shortened by 1 base and J by 4 bases, with 12 bases between the two germline ends. In nucleotides, the CDR3 is TGTGCCAGCAGCGTATCGGCAGGGAGTTACGAGCAGTACTTC. Its protein is CASSVSAGSYEQYF.

This chain links TRBV4-3 with TRBJ2-1, with D possibly TRBD1 on 7 matching bases. Germline lookup yields CDR1 LGHNA and CDR2 YSLEER. Trimming cost V 0 bases and J 4 bases, with 13 bases left between them. CDR3 length: 16 residues. As DNA, the CDR3 is TGCGCCAGCAGCCAAGAGGAGGGGGCAGGGTACAATGAGCAGTTCTTC. Its translation is CASSQEEGAGYNEQFF.

This clonotype has just a few counts. The chain employs TRBV10-3 and TRBJ2-1, with TRBD1 as a possible D gene (7 bases). Germline CDR1 and CDR2: ENHRY and SYGVKD. This CDR3 region has 15 residues. Trimming shortened V by 5 bases and J by 7 bases, and 18 bases separated the two germline ends. CDR3 DNA: TGTGCCATCAGTCGTAGCAGGGGGAGCGGGAATGAGCAGTTCTTC. Translation gives CAISRSRGSGNEQFF.

In this sample, this clonotype turned up many times. The rearrangement uses TRBV3-1 and TRBJ2-1; D gene ambiguous. The V gene lost 4 bases and the J gene lost 4 bases, with 5 bases spanning the gap. Germline V gives CDR1 LGHDT, CDR2 YNNKEL (reference sequence). The CDR3 sequence is 12 residues long. CDR3 DNA: TGTGCCAGCAGCCGACTTTACAATGAGCAGTTCTTC. Protein sequence: CASSRLYNEQFF.

This clonotype was counted many times. This chain joins TRBV28 and TRBJ2-2; 9 positions match TRBD2. The V segment lost 6 bases and the J segment 4 bases; nucleotides outside the gene matches: 9. There are 16 residues in the CDR3. Germline lookup yields CDR1 MDHEN and CDR2 SYDVKM. This CDR3 reads CASSQGLAGPTGELFF. CDR3 DNA sequence: TGTGCCAGCAGCCAGGGGCTAGCGGGGCCCACCGGGGAGCTGTTTTTT.

This clonotype showed up many times. The V call is TRBV18, the J call TRBJ2-3; D gene unclear. The V end was cut by 3 bases, the J end by 2 bases, with 6 bases between. The CDR3 sequence is 13 residues long. From germline, CDR1 is KGHSH and CDR2 LQKENI. The CDR3: CASSPRTTDTQYF. In nucleotides, the CDR3 is TGTGCCAGCTCACCCCGGACCACAGATACGCAGTATTTT.

The rearrangement joins TRBV28 to TRBJ2-5; D remains ambiguous. Per germline, CDR1 MDHEN and CDR2 SYDVKM. The CDR3 loop spans 14 amino acids. V dropped 9 bases and J dropped 5 bases, with 19 bases sitting between them. CDR3 sequence (DNA): TGTGCCAGGCCGCCTCCCCAGCCAGCGGAGACCCAGTACTTC. Translated: CARPPPQPAETQYF.

A few counts support this clonotype. V usage is TRBV6-4 and J usage is TRBJ1-6, with 7 nucleotides matching TRBD1. V dropped 6 bases and J dropped 3; count of bases not matched to a gene: 5. This CDR3 comprises 15 residues. Germline CDR1 is MRHNA and CDR2 is SNTAGT. In DNA form, the CDR3 reads TGTGCCAGCAGAGAGCAGGGGGTCTATAATTCACCCCTCCACTTT. Translated, it gives CASREQGVYNSPLHF.

This clonotype was found many times. The J gene is TRBJ1-2, the V gene TRBV2, with D unclear. Deletions cut 1 base from V and 5 bases from J, with 5 bases between. The length of the CDR3 is 12 residues. The germline V gene encodes CDR1 SNHLY and CDR2 FYNNEI. CDR3 sequence reads: CASSEEEYGYTF. CDR3 nucleotide sequence: TGTGCCAGCAGTGAAGAGGAGTATGGCTACACCTTC. Full variable domain (missing parts from reference TRBV2 and TRBJ1-2): EPEVTQTPSHQVTQMGQEVILRCVPISNHLYFYWYRQILGQKVEFLVSFYNNEISEKSEIFDDQFSVERPDGSNFTLKIRSTKLEDSAMYFCASSEEEYGYTFGSGTRLTVV.

This clonotype was counted at least ten times. The genes are TRBV7-2 and TRBJ2-5, with D possibly being TRBD1 (6 bases). The CDR3 is 17 residues long. From germline, CDR1 is SGHTA and CDR2 FQGNSA. Between the trimmed V and J ends, which lost 0 bases and 4 bases, there was a span of 18 bases. The CDR3 protein is CASSLASSGVRGETQYF. CDR3 coding DNA: TGTGCCAGCAGCTTAGCGAGTTCAGGTGTCAGGGGAGAGACCCAGTACTTC.